These 32 T cell receptor beta chains were sequenced from one sample in a study of blood T cell repertoires in COVID-19. The data were produced by immunoSEQ multiplex PCR, yet TCRdb's version contains in-frame clones alone and is incomplete. The table lists around 330,000 clones, 88% of them singletons. Sequenced material: peripheral blood. The receptors were sampled from a woman aged 25 to 45 with COVID-19, enrolled during active disease.

The chain uses TRBV5-4 and TRBJ2-1; the D is unclear. Germline V lookup: CDR1 SGHNT, CDR2 YYREEE (reference sequence). Deletions cut 2 bases from V and 4 bases from J, with 7 bases between. CDR3 length: 13 residues. CDR3 bases: TGTGCCAGCAGCTTCTTTCTGTACAATGAGCAGTTCTTC. It codes for CASSFFLYNEQFF.

V gene TRBV4-3 combines with J gene TRBJ1-3; D remains ambiguous. V lost 0 bases and J lost 0, with 9 bases in between. There are 16 residues in the CDR3. Looked up from germline, CDR1 is LGHNA and CDR2 is YSLEER. This CDR3 is CASSQDQATSGNTIYF. CDR3 coding DNA: TGCGCCAGCAGCCAAGATCAGGCTACCTCTGGAAACACCATATATTTT.

The V gene is TRBV9, the J gene TRBJ2-1, with a possible D match to TRBD2 (5 bases). Trimming removed 0 bases from V and 7 bases from J, with 14 bases in between. CDR1 is SGDLS, CDR2 YYNGEE, per germline. The CDR3 loop spans 15 amino acids. In DNA, the CDR3 is TGTGCCAGCAGCGTAGGAGGGTCCGGTAGGAATGAGCAGTTCTTC. Protein: CASSVGGSGRNEQFF.

The V call is TRBV6-2 or TRBV6-3, the J call TRBJ1-1; unclear D gene. The CDR3 length is 15 residues. V lost 2 bases, J lost 0 bases, and 10 bases lay in between. Germline CDR1 and CDR2: MNHEY and SVGEGT. The CDR3 DNA reads TGTGCCAGCAGTTACGGAGGGTCCATGAACACTGAAGCTTTCTTT. As protein: CASSYGGSMNTEAFF.

The chain recombines TRBV6-5 with TRBJ1-3; possibly TRBD1 for D (5 bases). Trimming cost V 6 bases and J 0 bases, with 12 bases left between them. CDR3 length: 15 residues. Germline V gene sequence: CDR1 MNHEY, CDR2 SVGAGI. In nucleotides, the CDR3 is TGTGCCAGCAGAATAGACAGAAACTCTGGAAACACCATATATTTT. Protein product: CASRIDRNSGNTIYF.

V is TRBV7-6 and J is TRBJ2-2; no clear D. Germline values: CDR1 SGHVS, CDR2 FNYEAQ. The CDR3 contains 14 residues. Deletions cut 4 bases from V and 5 bases from J, with 11 bases between. The CDR3 reads CASSSPTPTGELFF. CDR3 sequence (DNA): TGTGCCAGCAGCTCACCCACACCAACCGGGGAGCTGTTTTTT.

The V and J genes are TRBV2 and TRBJ1-2; 8 positions match TRBD1. J gave up 4 bases and V 3 bases, and 7 bases lay outside the gene matches. The CDR3 consists of 15 residues. Germline V lookup: CDR1 SNHLY, CDR2 FYNNEI. The CDR3 sequence: CASSDPRQGRYGYTF. In DNA, the CDR3 is TGTGCCAGCAGTGATCCCAGACAGGGGCGCTATGGCTACACCTTC.

The gene calls are TRBV28 and TRBJ1-5; weak D call: TRBD1 (5 bases). The V gene's germline CDR1 is MDHEN and CDR2 SYDVKM. This CDR3 is built from 14 residues. Trimming pared 8 bases from V and 0 bases from J, leaving 11 bases between. The CDR3 protein is CASSGPNSNQPQHF. The CDR3 DNA reads as TGTGCCAGCTCAGGGCCTAATAGCAATCAGCCCCAGCATTTT.

The table lists this clone with a count of one. The sample holds other DNA sequences that translate to the same CDR3. The chain combines TRBV5-1 with TRBJ1-1, with 7 nucleotides matching TRBD1. Trimming removed 3 bases from V and 2 bases from J; junction bases left unmatched: 4. The CDR3 length is 14 residues. CDR1 is SGHRS and CDR2 is YFSETQ in the germline V gene. CDR3 sequence reads: CASSSQGGNTEAFF. CDR3 nucleotide sequence: TGCGCCAGCAGCTCTCAGGGGGGAAACACTGAAGCTTTCTTT.

This chain joins TRBV7-9 and TRBJ2-1; D might be TRBD2 (6 bases). Germline V lookup: CDR1 SEHNR, CDR2 FQNEAQ (reference sequence). Between the trimmed V and J ends, which lost 2 bases and 7 bases, there was a span of 15 bases. This CDR3 comprises 15 residues. CDR3 protein: CASSLWVGAGNEQFF. The CDR3 DNA reads TGTGCCAGCAGCTTATGGGTAGGGGCGGGGAATGAGCAGTTCTTC.

V is TRBV6-5 and J is TRBJ2-5, with a tentative D call TRBD1 (7 bases). The CDR3 is 11 residues long. Germline V gene lookup returns CDR1 MNHEY and CDR2 SVGAGI. V dropped 5 bases and J dropped 9 bases, with 10 bases sitting between them. CDR3 region: CASSQGGSQYF. The CDR3 bases are TGTGCCAGCAGTCAGGGGGGATCCCAGTACTTC.

This chain connects TRBV10-2 to TRBJ1-6, with a possible D match to TRBD1 (5 bases). This CDR3 comprises 16 residues. The germline CDR1 and CDR2 sequences are WSHSY and SAAADI. V gave up 1 base and J gave up 3 bases, with 10 bases separating them. CDR3 sequence: CASSELGPLYNSPLHF. CDR3 DNA sequence: TGCGCCAGCAGTGAGTTGGGGCCTCTCTATAATTCACCCCTCCACTTT.

The J gene is TRBJ1-6, the V gene TRBV9, with D perhaps matching TRBD1 (5 bases). The CDR3 totals 14 residues. Germline V gives CDR1 SGDLS, CDR2 YYNGEE. V was trimmed by 0 bases and J by 6 bases, leaving 7 bases between them. The DNA of the CDR3 is TGTGCCAGCAGCGTAGGGGGGGTTAATTCACCCCTCCACTTT. This translates into CASSVGGVNSPLHF.

The CDR3 DNA reads as TGTGCCAGCAGTGAAGTAGGGGCCGGCTATGGCTACACCTTC. It encodes CASSEVGAGYGYTF. The J gene is TRBJ1-2, the V gene TRBV25-1; perhaps TRBD1 as D (5 bases). Germline-derived CDR1 and CDR2 are MGHDK and SYGVNS. V lost 2 bases and J 4 bases, leaving 11 bases between the germline ends. The length of the CDR3 is 14 residues.

The CDR3 DNA reads TGTGCCAGCAGGCCACAGGGCGATCGGACTGAAGCTTTCTTT. The encoded protein is CASRPQGDRTEAFF. This sequence joins TRBV2 and TRBJ1-1; maybe TRBD1 (6 bases). Germline V gene sequence: CDR1 SNHLY, CDR2 FYNNEI. The CDR3 extends over 14 amino acids. V dropped 6 bases and J dropped 5 bases, with 16 bases sitting between them.

The chain recombines TRBV12-5 with TRBJ2-1; 11 nucleotides match TRBD1. CDR1 is LGHNT, CDR2 FRNRAP, per germline. This CDR3 has 15 amino acids. Trimming at V came to 6 bases and at J to 4 bases, leaving 5 bases not matched to a gene. DNA of the CDR3: TGTGCTAGTGGCAGGACAGGGGGCCTTTACAATGAGCAGTTCTTC. This sequence encodes CASGRTGGLYNEQFF.

As concerns this clone: Other DNA sequences from this sample encode an identical CDR3 as well. The chain couples TRBV14 to TRBJ1-1, with a tentative D call TRBD1 (6 bases). The germline V gene encodes CDR1 SGHDN and CDR2 FVKESK. V shed 6 bases and J shed 0 bases, with 8 bases lying between them. The CDR3 covers 13 residues. CDR3 in amino acids: CASSRQVNTEAFF. CDR3 DNA: TGTGCCAGCAGTCGACAGGTGAACACTGAAGCTTTCTTT.

The rearrangement joins TRBV25-1 to TRBJ2-3, with unresolved D. Trimming left V 9 bases short and J 4 bases short, with 20 bases between. This CDR3 spans 15 amino acids. From germline, CDR1 is MGHDK and CDR2 SYGVNS. Here the CDR3 reads CASAPHSNFPDTQYF. The CDR3 bases are TGTGCCAGTGCCCCGCACAGTAACTTTCCAGATACGCAGTATTTT.

V gene TRBV6-1 combines with J gene TRBJ1-1; D remains unclear. The V end lost 3 bases, the J end lost 10 bases, and 9 bases lay between the germline ends. This CDR3 region has 11 residues. Germline V lookup: CDR1 MNHNS, CDR2 SASEGT. The CDR3 DNA is TGTGCCAGCAGTGATTCCTTCGGAGCTTTCTTT. This sequence encodes CASSDSFGAFF.

This rearrangement joins TRBV5-1 to TRBJ1-1; 9 positions agree with TRBD1. The V and J ends lost 0 bases and 12 bases, in that order; junction bases with no gene match: 6. CDR1 is SGHRS and CDR2 is YFSETQ in the germline V gene. The CDR3 runs 13 residues. CDR3 sequence: CASSLVGQGKTFF. In DNA, the CDR3 is TGCGCCAGCAGCTTGGTTGGACAGGGGAAGACTTTCTTT.

This chain joins TRBV18 and TRBJ2-7, with TRBD2 identical over 7 bases. Germline V lookup: CDR1 KGHSH, CDR2 LQKENI. J lost 4 bases, V lost 4 bases, and 7 bases had no gene match. This CDR3 spans 14 amino acids. CDR3: CASSQSGAGYEQYF. CDR3 DNA sequence: TGTGCCAGCTCACAGAGCGGGGCGGGATACGAGCAGTACTTC.

This clone was detected only once. This chain uses TRBV28 with TRBJ2-1, with D possibly being TRBD1 (5 bases). The V end lost 10 bases, the J end lost 6 bases, and 13 bases lay between the germline ends. The V gene's germline CDR1 is MDHEN and CDR2 SYDVKM. CDR3 length: 12 residues. CDR3 loop: CATLRGGNEQFF. In nucleotides, the CDR3 is TGTGCCACCCTAAGGGGCGGCAATGAGCAGTTCTTC.

This chain connects TRBV3-1 (or the pseudogene TRBV3-2) to TRBJ2-1; 7 bases fit TRBD2. The CDR3 is made up of 16 amino acids. Trimming removed 0 bases from V and 5 bases from J; junction bases left unmatched: 7. Germline V gene data show CDR1 as LGHDT and CDR2 as YNNKEL (reference sequence). In DNA form, the CDR3 reads TGTGCCAGCAGCCAAGACGAGCTAGCGGCCCACAATGAGCAGTTCTTC. It codes for CASSQDELAAHNEQFF.

This clone came up many times. V gene TRBV5-4 combines with J gene TRBJ1-6, with 7 bases that match TRBD1. This CDR3 region has 16 residues. The V gene end was trimmed by 4 bases and the J gene end by 10 bases; junction bases not matched to a gene: 14. Germline V gene data show CDR1 as SGHNT and CDR2 as YYREEE (reference sequence). The CDR3 DNA sequence: TGTGCCAGCAGCCCAGGGGGAACAGGGGTGCACTCACCCCTCCACTTT. It yields the protein CASSPGGTGVHSPLHF.

The chain has TRBV28 and TRBJ1-5; D remains ambiguous. Germline CDR1 is MDHEN and CDR2 is SYDVKM. V lost 5 bases and J 7 bases, leaving 15 bases between the germline ends. The CDR3 is 14 residues long. CDR3 sequence reads: CASSPLTGTQPQHF. CDR3 nucleotides: TGTGCCAGCAGTCCCCTCACGGGAACCCAGCCCCAGCATTTT.

This sequence joins TRBV9 and TRBJ2-1; TRBD2 matches at 10 bases. The CDR3 is made up of 16 amino acids. V gave up 0 bases and J gave up 3 bases; unmatched junction bases: 3. CDR1 and CDR2 (germline): SGDLS, YYNGEE. The CDR3 is CASSVEGTSVYNEQFF. The CDR3 bases are TGTGCCAGCAGCGTAGAAGGGACTAGCGTCTACAATGAGCAGTTCTTC.

The chain joins TRBV2 to TRBJ1-5; D is undetermined. The CDR3 extends over 14 amino acids. Germline V gives CDR1 SNHLY, CDR2 FYNNEI. V lost 4 bases and J lost 6, with 13 bases in between. DNA of the CDR3: TGTGCCAGCAGTGCCGGAGGGCTCGGTCAGCCCCAGCATTTT. Protein sequence: CASSAGGLGQPQHF.

The rearrangement uses TRBV6-5 and TRBJ1-5; 7 nucleotides align to TRBD1. V lost 6 bases, J lost 9 bases, and 11 bases stayed unmatched. Germline CDR1 and CDR2: MNHEY and SVGAGI. This CDR3 has 14 residues. The CDR3 nucleotides read TGTGCCAGCAGCCCAGGGGGGTCCCCGGTGCCCCAGCATTTT. This gives the protein CASSPGGSPVPQHF.

The V call is TRBV7-2, the J call TRBJ1-2; D possibly corresponds to TRBD1 (5 bases). Germline V gives CDR1 SGHTA, CDR2 FQGNSA. There are 14 residues in the CDR3. V lost 4 bases and J 0 bases, leaving 9 bases between the germline ends. CDR3 nucleotides: TGTGCCAGCAGCTATAGACAGACTAACTATGGCTACACCTTC. Translating it yields CASSYRQTNYGYTF.

This chain connects TRBV19 to TRBJ1-4; 9 bases are a match to TRBD1. V was clipped by 6 bases and J by 7 bases; unmatched bases: 9. Per the germline V gene, CDR1 is LNHDA and CDR2 is SQIVND (reference sequence). CDR3 length: 15 residues. The DNA of the CDR3 is TGTGCCAGTAGGAATCCGGGACAGGGACCTGAAAAACTGTTTTTT. As protein: CASRNPGQGPEKLFF.

The rearrangement links TRBV5-1 to TRBJ1-2, with TRBD1 matching 9 bases. The trim removed 4 bases at V and 6 bases at J, leaving 10 bases unmatched. The CDR3 totals 15 residues. In germline, CDR1 is SGHRS, CDR2 YFSETQ. The CDR3 sequence is CASSNQGTGRNGYTF. The CDR3 region has the DNA TGCGCCAGCAGCAACCAGGGGACAGGGAGGAATGGCTACACCTTC.

The rearrangement links TRBV2 to TRBJ1-4; 7 nucleotides align to TRBD1. The V gene end was trimmed by 5 bases and the J gene end by 3 bases; junction bases not matched to a gene: 12. The germline V gene encodes CDR1 SNHLY and CDR2 FYNNEI. CDR3 length: 17 amino acids. In DNA form, the CDR3 reads TGTGCCAGCAGTTTAAATTCGCTGCAGGGGGCTAATGAAAAACTGTTTTTT. Translation: CASSLNSLQGANEKLFF.